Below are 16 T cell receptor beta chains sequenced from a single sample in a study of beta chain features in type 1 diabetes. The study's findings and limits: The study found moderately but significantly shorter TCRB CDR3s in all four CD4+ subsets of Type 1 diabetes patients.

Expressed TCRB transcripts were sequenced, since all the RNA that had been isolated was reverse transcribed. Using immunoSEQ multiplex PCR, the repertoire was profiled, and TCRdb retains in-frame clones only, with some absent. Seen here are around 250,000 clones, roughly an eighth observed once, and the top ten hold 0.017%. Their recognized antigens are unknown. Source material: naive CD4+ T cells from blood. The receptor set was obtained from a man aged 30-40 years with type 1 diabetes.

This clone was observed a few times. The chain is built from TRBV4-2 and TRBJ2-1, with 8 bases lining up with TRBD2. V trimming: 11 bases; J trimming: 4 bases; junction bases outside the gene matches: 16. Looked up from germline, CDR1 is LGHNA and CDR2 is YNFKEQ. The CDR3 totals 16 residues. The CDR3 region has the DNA TGTGCCTCAAGGAAAGGGGCTAGCGGGCTTTACAATGAGCAGTTCTTC. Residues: CASRKGASGLYNEQFF.

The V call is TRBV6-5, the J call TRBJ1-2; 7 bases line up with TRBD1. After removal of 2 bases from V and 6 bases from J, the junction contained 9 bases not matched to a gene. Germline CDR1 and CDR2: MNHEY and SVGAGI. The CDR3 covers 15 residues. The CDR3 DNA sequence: TGTGCCAGCAGTTACACGGGGACAGAGGGAAATGGCTACACCTTC. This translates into CASSYTGTEGNGYTF.

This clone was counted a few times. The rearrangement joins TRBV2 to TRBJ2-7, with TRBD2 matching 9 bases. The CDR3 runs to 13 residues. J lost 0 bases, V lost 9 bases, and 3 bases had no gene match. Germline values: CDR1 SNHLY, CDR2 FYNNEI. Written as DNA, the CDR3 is TGTGCCAGTGGACTAGCGAACTCCTACGAGCAGTACTTC. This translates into CASGLANSYEQYF. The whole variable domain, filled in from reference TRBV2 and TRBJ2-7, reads EPEVTQTPSHQVTQMGQEVILRCVPISNHLYFYWYRQILGQKVEFLVSFYNNEISEKSEIFDDQFSVERPDGSNFTLKIRSTKLEDSAMYFCASGLANSYEQYFGPGTRLTVT.

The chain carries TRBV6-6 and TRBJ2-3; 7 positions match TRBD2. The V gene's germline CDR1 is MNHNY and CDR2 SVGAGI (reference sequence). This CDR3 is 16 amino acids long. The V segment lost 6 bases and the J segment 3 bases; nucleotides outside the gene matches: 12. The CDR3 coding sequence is TGTGCCAGCAGGAAGGGGACTACCCGAGCTACAGATACGCAGTATTTT. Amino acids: CASRKGTTRATDTQYF.

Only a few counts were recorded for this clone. DNA for the CDR3: TGTGCCAGCATCCCGCCCGTACTAGCGGCGGTAACAGATACGCAGTATTTT. Translation: CASIPPVLAAVTDTQYF. This chain links TRBV11-2 with TRBJ2-3; 8 nucleotides match TRBD2. V trimming: 7 bases; J trimming: 3 bases; junction bases outside the gene matches: 15. There are 17 residues in the CDR3. CDR1 and CDR2 from the germline V gene are SGHAT and FQNNGV.

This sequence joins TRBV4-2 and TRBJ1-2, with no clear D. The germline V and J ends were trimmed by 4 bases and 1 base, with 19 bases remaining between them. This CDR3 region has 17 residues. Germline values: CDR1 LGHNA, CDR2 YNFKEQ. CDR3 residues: CASSPHGGRENNYGYTF. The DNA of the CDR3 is TGTGCCAGCAGCCCTCACGGCGGTCGGGAAAATAACTATGGCTACACCTTC.

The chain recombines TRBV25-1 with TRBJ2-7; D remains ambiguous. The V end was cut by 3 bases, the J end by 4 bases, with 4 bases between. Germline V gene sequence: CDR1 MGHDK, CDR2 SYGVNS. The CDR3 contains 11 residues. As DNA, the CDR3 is TGTGCCAGCAGTGACCTTTACGAGCAGTACTTC. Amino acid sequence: CASSDLYEQYF.

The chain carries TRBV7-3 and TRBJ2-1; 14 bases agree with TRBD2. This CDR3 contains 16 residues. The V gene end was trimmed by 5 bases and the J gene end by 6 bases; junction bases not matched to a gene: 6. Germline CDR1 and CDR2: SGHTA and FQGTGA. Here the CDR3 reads CASSGPGLAGVNEQFF. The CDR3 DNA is TGTGCCAGCAGCGGGCCGGGACTAGCGGGAGTCAATGAGCAGTTCTTC.

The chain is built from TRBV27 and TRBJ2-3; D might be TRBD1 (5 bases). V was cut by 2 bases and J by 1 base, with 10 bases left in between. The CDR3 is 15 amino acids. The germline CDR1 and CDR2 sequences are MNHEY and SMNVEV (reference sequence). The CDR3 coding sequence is TGTGCCAGCAGTTTAGGCAGGGCCCGCACAGATACGCAGTATTTT. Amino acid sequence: CASSLGRARTDTQYF.

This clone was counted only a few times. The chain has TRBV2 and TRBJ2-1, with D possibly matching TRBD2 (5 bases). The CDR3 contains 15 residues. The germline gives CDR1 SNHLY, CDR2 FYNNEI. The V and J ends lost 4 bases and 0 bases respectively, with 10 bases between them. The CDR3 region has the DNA TGTGCCAGCAGTGCGGAGGACCCCTCCTACAATGAGCAGTTCTTC. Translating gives CASSAEDPSYNEQFF.

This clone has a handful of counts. The CDR3 is CAWSVRGLLYGYTF. Written as DNA, the CDR3 is TGTGCCTGGAGTGTAAGGGGGCTTCTCTATGGCTACACCTTC. This chain uses TRBV30 with TRBJ1-2; the match to TRBD1 covers 7 bases. Germline CDR1 reads GTSNPN; CDR2 reads SVGIG (reference sequence). This CDR3 is built from 14 residues. The V segment lost 0 bases and the J segment 4 bases; nucleotides outside the gene matches: 5.

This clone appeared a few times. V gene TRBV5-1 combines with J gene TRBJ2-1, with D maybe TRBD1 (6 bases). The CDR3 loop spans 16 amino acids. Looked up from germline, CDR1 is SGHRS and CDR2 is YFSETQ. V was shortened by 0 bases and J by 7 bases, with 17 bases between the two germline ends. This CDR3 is CASSLVDGRGPNEQFF. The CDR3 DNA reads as TGCGCCAGCAGCTTGGTTGACGGCAGGGGTCCGAATGAGCAGTTCTTC.

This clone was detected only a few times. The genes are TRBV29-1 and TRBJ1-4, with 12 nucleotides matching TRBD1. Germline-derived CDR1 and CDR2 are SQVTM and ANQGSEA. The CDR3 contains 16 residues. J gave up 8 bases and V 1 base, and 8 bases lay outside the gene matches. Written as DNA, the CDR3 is TGCAGCGTTGAAGGCTCGCTCGGGACAGGGGGCGAAAAACTGTTTTTT. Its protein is CSVEGSLGTGGEKLFF.

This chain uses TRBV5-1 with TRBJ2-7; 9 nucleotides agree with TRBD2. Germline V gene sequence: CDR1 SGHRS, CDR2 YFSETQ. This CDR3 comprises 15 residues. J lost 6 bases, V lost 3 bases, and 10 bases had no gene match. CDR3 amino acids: CASSSIAGVTGEQYF. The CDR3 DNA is TGCGCCAGCAGCTCTATAGCGGGAGTAACCGGCGAGCAGTACTTC.

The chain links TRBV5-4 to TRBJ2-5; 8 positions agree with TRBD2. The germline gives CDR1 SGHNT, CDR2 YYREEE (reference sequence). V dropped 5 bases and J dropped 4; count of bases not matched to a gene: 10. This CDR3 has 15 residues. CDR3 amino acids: CASSSPGGARETQYF. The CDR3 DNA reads TGTGCCAGCAGTTCACCGGGAGGGGCAAGAGAGACCCAGTACTTC.

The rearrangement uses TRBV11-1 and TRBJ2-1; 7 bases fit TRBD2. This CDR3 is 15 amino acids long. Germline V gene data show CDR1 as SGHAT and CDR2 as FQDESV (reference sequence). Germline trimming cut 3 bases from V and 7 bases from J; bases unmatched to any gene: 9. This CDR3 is CASSLPGGRGNEQFF. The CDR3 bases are TGTGCCAGCAGCTTGCCGGGTGGGCGGGGGAATGAGCAGTTCTTC.